This T cell receptor beta chain was profiled in a study of CD8 T cells in Susac syndrome. The V end lost 0 bases, the J end lost 4 bases, and 18 bases lay between the germline ends. In germline, CDR1 is SGHVS, CDR2 FQNEAQ. The CDR3 covers 17 residues. An amount of RNA that ranged from about 0.45 to 1 ug was reverse transcribed with random hexamers. TCR beta CDR3 was amplified by immunoSEQ multiplex PCR. This amplification extended across 54 Vbeta and 13 Jbeta segments. Using its own MiXCR run on the immunoSEQ multiplex PCR reads, TCRdb lists one record per CDR3 protein. The sample carries some 120,000 distinct CDR3 sequences, about 93% recorded once. TCR beta from blood CD8+ and CD4+ T cells was sequenced.

The source of this sequence is a human donor in good health. V and J are TRBV7-8 and TRBJ2-5; D might be TRBD1 (6 bases). Sequenced sample: CD4+ T cells from PBMCs. The CDR3 spells CASSLALSSGATETQYF. The CDR3 bases are TGTGCCAGCAGCTTAGCCCTATCTTCAGGGGCCACAGAGACCCAGTACTTC.